These T cell receptor beta chains were read from a single sample in a study of identical twins. In TCRdb, the 5' RACE reads were re-called with MiXCR into one record per CDR3 protein. The sample carries a few hundred thousand distinct CDR3 sequences, 7.5% to 9.5% recorded once. This sample was also put to use in a study of yellow fever vaccine responses in identical twins.

Sequenced: CD8+ T cells sorted from blood. Receptors originate from a woman between 18 and 30 years old in good health. Each CDR3 is given with its conserved first and last residue. Each record gives: J gene, V gene, CDR3 protein.

TRBJ2-3	TRBV5-1	CASSFNRVDTQYF
TRBJ2-1	TRBV27	CASSSEREGLNEQFF
TRBJ2-1	TRBV5-1	CASGSTGFDEQFF
TRBJ2-7	TRBV4-3	CASSPYLAGYYEQYF
TRBJ2-1	TRBV27	CASSLSQQRGRNEQFF
TRBJ2-5	TRBV12-5	CASGLVLGAYQETQYF
TRBJ1-1	TRBV5-5	CASSLVAGITEAFF
TRBJ2-7	TRBV13	CASSLGLGNYEQYF
TRBJ2-2	TRBV29-1	CSVLSGNTGELFF
TRBJ2-3	TRBV20-1	CSARDLGTQYF
TRBJ1-2	TRBV20-1	CSAHRADNYGYTF
TRBJ2-7	TRBV12-3/TRBV12-4	CASRSDNRVNYEQYF
TRBJ1-2	TRBV12-3/TRBV12-4	CASSPPNTDGYTF
TRBJ2-2	TRBV29-1	CSVLTRNTGELFF
TRBJ2-1	TRBV2	CASIGGISEQFF
TRBJ2-1	TRBV15	CATTPYVPNEQFF
TRBJ2-7	TRBV2	CASPAGQGADEQYF
TRBJ2-2	TRBV12-3/TRBV12-4	CASSTNQGPGELFF
TRBJ2-1	TRBV29-1	CSVEGRTGEQFF
TRBJ2-1	TRBV11-2	CASSLGLDSYNEQFF
TRBJ2-7	TRBV7-9	CASSYLIGEQYF
TRBJ2-5	TRBV5-4	CASSPTTAAIIETQYF
TRBJ2-6	TRBV12-3/TRBV12-4	CASSLGVPGANVLTF
TRBJ2-7	TRBV6-2/TRBV6-3	CASTPSDIGYEQYF
TRBJ2-5	TRBV6-2/TRBV6-3	CASKPVGARVDETQYF
TRBJ2-5	TRBV2	CASSDGGETQYF
TRBJ2-1	TRBV12-3/TRBV12-4	CASRDRSGSEQFF